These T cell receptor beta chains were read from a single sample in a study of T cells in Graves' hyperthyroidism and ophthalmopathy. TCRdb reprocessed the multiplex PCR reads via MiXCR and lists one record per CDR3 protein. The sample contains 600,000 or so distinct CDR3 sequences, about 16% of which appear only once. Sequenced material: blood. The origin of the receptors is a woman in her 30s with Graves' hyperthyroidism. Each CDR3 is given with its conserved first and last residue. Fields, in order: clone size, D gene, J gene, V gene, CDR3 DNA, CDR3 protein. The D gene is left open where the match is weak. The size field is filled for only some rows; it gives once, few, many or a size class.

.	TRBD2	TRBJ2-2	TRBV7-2	TGTGCCAGCAGACCCACTAGCGCCGGGGAGCTGTTTTTT	CASRPTSAGELFF
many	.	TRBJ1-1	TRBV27	TGTGCCAGCAGCTTAGGATTGTTGAACACTGAAGCTTTCTTT	CASSLGLLNTEAFF
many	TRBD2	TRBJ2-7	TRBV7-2	TGTGCCAGCAGACTCAGCGGGATATCCTACGAGCAGTACTTC	CASRLSGISYEQYF
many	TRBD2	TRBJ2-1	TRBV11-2	TGTGCCAGCAGCTTCCTAGCGGGAGGATGGAATGAGCAGTTCTTC	CASSFLAGGWNEQFF
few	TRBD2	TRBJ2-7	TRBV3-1	TGTGCCAGCAGCCAAGATGCAGGAGGACTAGACGAGCAGTACTTC	CASSQDAGGLDEQYF
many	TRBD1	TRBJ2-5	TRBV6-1	TGTGCCAGCAGTGAAGGCTGGGGACAGGGTGAGACCCAGTACTTC	CASSEGWGQGETQYF
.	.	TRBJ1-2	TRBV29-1	TGCAGCGTTGTATCCGGGGGTAGGCCCTATGGCTACACCTTC	CSVVSGGRPYGYTF
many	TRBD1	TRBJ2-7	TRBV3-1	TGTGCCAGCAGCCAAGGGGACAGGGCCCCCTACGAGCAGTACTTC	CASSQGDRAPYEQYF
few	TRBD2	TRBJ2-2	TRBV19	TGTGCCAGTAGTATTTCCGGGGGGTTGGGAGCCGGGGAGCTGTTTTTT	CASSISGGLGAGELFF
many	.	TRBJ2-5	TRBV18	TGTGCCAGCTCACCAGAGGGAGAGACCCAGTACTTC	CASSPEGETQYF
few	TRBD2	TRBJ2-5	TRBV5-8	TGTGCCAGCAGCTTCGGCAGGACTAGCGGAAAACAAGAGACCCAGTACTTC	CASSFGRTSGKQETQYF
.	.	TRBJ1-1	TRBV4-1	TGCGCCAGCAGCCAAGATGCATCAGAGTACACTGAAGCTTTCTTT	CASSQDASEYTEAFF
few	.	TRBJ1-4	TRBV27	TGTGCCAGCAGTTTGCAGGGAGGAGGTGAAAAACTGTTTTTT	CASSLQGGGEKLFF
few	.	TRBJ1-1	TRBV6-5	TGTGCCAGCAGTTACGTGGGGGACGTCGACACTGAAGCTTTCTTT	CASSYVGDVDTEAFF
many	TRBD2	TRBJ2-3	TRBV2	TGTGCCAGCAGTGACCCGACTAGCTACAGGCCAGATACGCAGTATTTT	CASSDPTSYRPDTQYF
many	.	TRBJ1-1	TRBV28	TGTGCCAGCAGTCCTTCCTTGGGTGCAACTGAAGCTTTCTTT	CASSPSLGATEAFF
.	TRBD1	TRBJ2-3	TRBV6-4	TGTGCCAGCAGCCCAACAGGGGGCAAGGGATCAGATACGCAGTATTTT	CASSPTGGKGSDTQYF
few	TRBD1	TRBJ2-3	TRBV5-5	TGTGCCAGCAGCTTATTGGGACAGGAGCGTGACGACCTCAGCACAGATACGCAGTATTTT	CASSLLGQERDDLSTDTQYF
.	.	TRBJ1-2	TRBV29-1	TGCAGCGACGGCCGACCCGGGGGCTACACCTTC	CSDGRPGGYTF
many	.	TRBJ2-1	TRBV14	TGTGCCAGCAGCTCTCGCGCGTATAAGCAGTTCTTC	CASSSRAYKQFF
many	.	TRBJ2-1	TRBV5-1	TGCGCCAGCAGCTCAGCCGCGGACCGCTCGGATGAGCAGTTCTTC	CASSSAADRSDEQFF
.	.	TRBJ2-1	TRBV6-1	TGTGCCAGCAGTGAACACGGACTAGAGCAGTTCTTC	CASSEHGLEQFF
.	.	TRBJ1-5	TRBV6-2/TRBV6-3	TGTGCCAGCAGTTACCGAGGAGACAGGCCCCAGCATTTT	CASSYRGDRPQHF
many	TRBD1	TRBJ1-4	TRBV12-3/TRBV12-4	TGTGCCAGCAGACAAGCGGGACAGGGCGAAAAACTGTTTTTT	CASRQAGQGEKLFF
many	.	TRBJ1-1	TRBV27	TGTGCCAGCAGACCAGGGCCTCCGCTTCAAATGAACACTGAAGCTTTCTTT	CASRPGPPLQMNTEAFF
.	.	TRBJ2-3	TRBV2	TGTGCCAGCAGTGGGGTGGGCTCCACAGATACGCAGTATTTT	CASSGVGSTDTQYF
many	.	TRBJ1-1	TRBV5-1	TGTGCCAGCAGCTTAGGAATGAACACTGAAGCTTTCTTT	CASSLGMNTEAFF
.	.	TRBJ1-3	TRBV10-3	TGTGCCATCAGTGAGTCCGTCGGCTCTGGAAACACCATATATTTT	CAISESVGSGNTIYF
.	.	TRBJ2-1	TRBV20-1	TGCAGTGCTAGGGGGGACTCCAGGATGGATGAGCAGTTCTTC	CSARGDSRMDEQFF
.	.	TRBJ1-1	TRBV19	TGTGCCAGTAGTATGTTCGGGCCTTCGAACACTGAAGCTTTCTTT	CASSMFGPSNTEAFF
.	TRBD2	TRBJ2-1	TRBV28	TGCGCCAGCAGTTTCGCGGGAGTGTCCTACAATGAGCAGTTCTTC	CASSFAGVSYNEQFF
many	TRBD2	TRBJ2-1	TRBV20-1	TGCAGTGCTGGTAGCGGGAGCGGGAATGAGCAGTTCTTC	CSAGSGSGNEQFF
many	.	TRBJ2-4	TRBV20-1	TGCAGTGCTAGCCGGCAGACCCTAGCCAAAAACATTCAGTACTTC	CSASRQTLAKNIQYF
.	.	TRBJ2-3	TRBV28	TGTGCCAGCAGTTTATTACTGGGAGATACGCAGTATTTT	CASSLLLGDTQYF
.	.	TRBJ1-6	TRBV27	TGTGCCAGCAGTTTTAGGGGGACGGGCTCACCCCTCCACTTT	CASSFRGTGSPLHF
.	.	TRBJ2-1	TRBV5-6	TGTGCCAGCAGCTTGATTCGCGGAGAATGGGGGAACAATGAGCAGTTCTTC	CASSLIRGEWGNNEQFF
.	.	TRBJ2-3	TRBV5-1	TGCGCCAGCAGCTCCCTGTTAGGCACAGATACGCAGTATTTT	CASSSLLGTDTQYF
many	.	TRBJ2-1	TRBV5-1	TGCGCCAGCAGCTTGGGGCCCTCCACGGGAGCCTCTCAGCAGTTCTTC	CASSLGPSTGASQQFF